Included here is one TCR beta chain sequence, with context. The antigen remains unidentified. The CDR3 totals 11 residues. Looked up from germline, CDR1 is DFQATT and CDR2 is SNEGSKA (reference sequence). This sample is part of a study of cytomegalovirus exposure and HLA in healthy donors. Overall study context: Among several hundred genotyped donors, about 83% fell in the Caucasian-associated ancestry cluster.

The PCR used 60 Vbeta and 13 Jbeta primers. The assay was immunoSEQ multiplex PCR, and TCRdb's table has in-frame clones only and misses some. The sample has approximately 93,000 clones, over 75% seen once. Study observations and caveats: V- and J-gene trimming of TCR beta was linked (in a later analysis) to a missense DCLRE1C variant. Analysis was performed later, and it showed HLA-associated TCR beta chains to be more clonally expanded than equally common others.

Sequencing used PBMCs. This clonotype originated in a man in his fifties or sixties in good health and CMV-seronegative. V is TRBV20-1 and J is TRBJ2-6; TRBD2 is a possible D gene (6 bases). The CDR3 nucleotides are TGCAGAGTAGAGGGAGGCAACGTCCTGACTTTC. It encodes CRVEGGNVLTF.